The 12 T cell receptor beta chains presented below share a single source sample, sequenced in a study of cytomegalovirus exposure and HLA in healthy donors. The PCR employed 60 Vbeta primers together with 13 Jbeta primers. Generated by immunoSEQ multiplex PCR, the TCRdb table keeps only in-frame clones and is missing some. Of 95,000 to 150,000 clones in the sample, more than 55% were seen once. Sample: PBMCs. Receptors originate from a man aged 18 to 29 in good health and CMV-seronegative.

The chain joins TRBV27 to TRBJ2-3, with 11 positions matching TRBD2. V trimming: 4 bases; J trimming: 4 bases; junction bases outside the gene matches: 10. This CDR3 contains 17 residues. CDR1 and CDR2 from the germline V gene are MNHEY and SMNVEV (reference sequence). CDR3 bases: TGTGCCAGCAGTTCGGTACTAGCGGGAGCATGGGCAGATACGCAGTATTTT. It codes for CASSSVLAGAWADTQYF.

CDR3 protein: CASSRGQSTAGNTIYF. The CDR3 DNA follows: TGTGCCAGCAGCCGGGGACAGTCGACTGCTGGAAACACCATATATTTT. The chain recombines TRBV9 with TRBJ1-3, with TRBD1 identical over 7 bases. J lost 2 bases, V lost 4 bases, and 9 bases had no gene match. The germline CDR1 and CDR2 sequences are SGDLS and YYNGEE. The CDR3 runs 16 residues.

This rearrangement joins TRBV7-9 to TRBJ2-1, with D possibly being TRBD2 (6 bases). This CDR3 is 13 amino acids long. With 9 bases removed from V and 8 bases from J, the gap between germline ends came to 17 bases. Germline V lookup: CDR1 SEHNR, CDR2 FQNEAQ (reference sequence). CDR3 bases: TGTGCCAGGGAGGGCGGGAATGTCGATGAGCAGTTCTTC. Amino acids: CAREGGNVDEQFF.

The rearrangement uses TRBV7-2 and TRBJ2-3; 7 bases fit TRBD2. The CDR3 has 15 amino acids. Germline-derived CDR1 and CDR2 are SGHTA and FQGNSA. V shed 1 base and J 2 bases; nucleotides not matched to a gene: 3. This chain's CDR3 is CASSLDRDYTDTQYF. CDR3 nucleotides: TGTGCCAGCAGCTTAGATAGGGACTACACAGATACGCAGTATTTT.

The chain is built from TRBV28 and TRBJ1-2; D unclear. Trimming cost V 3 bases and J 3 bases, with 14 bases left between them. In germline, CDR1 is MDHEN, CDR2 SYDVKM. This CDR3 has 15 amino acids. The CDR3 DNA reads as TGTGCCAGCAGTTTGAGGGCACTCCGCCACTATGGCTACACCTTC. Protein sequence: CASSLRALRHYGYTF.

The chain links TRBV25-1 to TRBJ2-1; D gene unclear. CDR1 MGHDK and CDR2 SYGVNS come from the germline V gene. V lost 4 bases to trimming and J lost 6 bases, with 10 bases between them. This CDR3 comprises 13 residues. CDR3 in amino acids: CASSVTVTNEQFF. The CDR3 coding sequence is TGTGCCAGCAGTGTTACAGTAACCAATGAGCAGTTCTTC.

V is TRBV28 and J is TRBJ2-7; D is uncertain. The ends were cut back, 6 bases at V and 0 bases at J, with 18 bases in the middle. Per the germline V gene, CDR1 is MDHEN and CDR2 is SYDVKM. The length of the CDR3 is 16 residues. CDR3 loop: CASSLHAAKSSYEQYF. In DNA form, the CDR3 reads TGTGCCAGCAGCCTGCACGCTGCGAAAAGCTCCTACGAGCAGTACTTC.

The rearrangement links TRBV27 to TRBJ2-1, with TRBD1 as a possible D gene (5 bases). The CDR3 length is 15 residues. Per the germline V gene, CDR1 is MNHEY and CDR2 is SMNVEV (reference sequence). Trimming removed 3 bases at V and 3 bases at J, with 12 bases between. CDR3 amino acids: CASSLTRANYNEQFF. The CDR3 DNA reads TGTGCCAGCAGTTTGACCAGGGCTAACTACAATGAGCAGTTCTTC.

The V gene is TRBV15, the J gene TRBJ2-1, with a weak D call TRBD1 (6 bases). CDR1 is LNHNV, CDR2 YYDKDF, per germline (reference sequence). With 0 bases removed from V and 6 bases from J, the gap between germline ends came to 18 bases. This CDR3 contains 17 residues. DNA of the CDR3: TGTGCCACCAGCAGAGATCTGGGACACTCCCTTGGCAATGAGCAGTTCTTC. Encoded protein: CATSRDLGHSLGNEQFF.

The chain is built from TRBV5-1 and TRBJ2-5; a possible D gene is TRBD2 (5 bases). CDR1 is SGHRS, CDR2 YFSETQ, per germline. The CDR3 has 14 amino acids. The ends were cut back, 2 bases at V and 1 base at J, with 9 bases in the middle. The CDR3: CASSFISGQETQYF. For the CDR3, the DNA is TGCGCCAGCAGCTTTATAAGCGGCCAAGAGACCCAGTACTTC.

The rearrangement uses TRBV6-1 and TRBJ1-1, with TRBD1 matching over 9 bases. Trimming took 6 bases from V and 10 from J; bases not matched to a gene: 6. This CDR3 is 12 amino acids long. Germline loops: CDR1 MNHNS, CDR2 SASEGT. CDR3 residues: CASSETGGGAFF. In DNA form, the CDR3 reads TGTGCCAGCAGCGAGACAGGGGGTGGAGCTTTCTTT.

The CDR3 nucleotides are TGTGCCAGTAGTATTCCAGGGGGAGGAGGCTACACCTTC. As protein: CASSIPGGGGYTF. This chain links TRBV19 with TRBJ1-2; 7 bases fit TRBD1. Germline values: CDR1 LNHDA, CDR2 SQIVND (reference sequence). Trimming cost V 3 bases and J 8 bases; bases outside gene matches: 6. CDR3 size: 13 residues.